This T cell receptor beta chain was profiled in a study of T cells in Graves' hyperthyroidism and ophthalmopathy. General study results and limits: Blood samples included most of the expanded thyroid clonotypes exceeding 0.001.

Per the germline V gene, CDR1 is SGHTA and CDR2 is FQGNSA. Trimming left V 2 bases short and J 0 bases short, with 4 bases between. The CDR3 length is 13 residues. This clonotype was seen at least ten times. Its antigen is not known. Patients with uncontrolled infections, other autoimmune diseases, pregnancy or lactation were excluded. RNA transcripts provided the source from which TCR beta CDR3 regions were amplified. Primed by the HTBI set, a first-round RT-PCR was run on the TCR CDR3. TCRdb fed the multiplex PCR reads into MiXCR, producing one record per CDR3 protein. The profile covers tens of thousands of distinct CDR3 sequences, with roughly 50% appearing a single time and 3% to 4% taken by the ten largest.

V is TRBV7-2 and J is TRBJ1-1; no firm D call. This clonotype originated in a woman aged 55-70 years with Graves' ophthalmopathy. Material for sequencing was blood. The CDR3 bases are TGTGCCAGCAGCTTACGTATGAACACTGAAGCTTTCTTT. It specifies CASSLRMNTEAFF.